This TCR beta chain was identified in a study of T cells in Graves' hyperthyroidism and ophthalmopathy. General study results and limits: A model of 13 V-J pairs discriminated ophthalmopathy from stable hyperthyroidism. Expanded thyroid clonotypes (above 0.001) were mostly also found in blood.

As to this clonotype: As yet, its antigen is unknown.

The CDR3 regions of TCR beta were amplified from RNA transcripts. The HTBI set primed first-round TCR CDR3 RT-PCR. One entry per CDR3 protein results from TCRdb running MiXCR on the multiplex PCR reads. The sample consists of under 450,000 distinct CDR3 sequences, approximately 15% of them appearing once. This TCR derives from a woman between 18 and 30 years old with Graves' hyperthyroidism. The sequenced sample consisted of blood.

In DNA form, the CDR3 reads TGTGCCACCAGTGATCAGGGCCGGGTTGGCTACACCTTC. Protein product: CATSDQGRVGYTF. V is TRBV24-1 and J is TRBJ1-2; maybe TRBD1 (5 bases). CDR3 length: 13 amino acids. The germline gives CDR1 KGHDR, CDR2 SFDVKD. The V gene lost 3 bases and the J gene lost 7 bases, with 11 bases spanning the gap.